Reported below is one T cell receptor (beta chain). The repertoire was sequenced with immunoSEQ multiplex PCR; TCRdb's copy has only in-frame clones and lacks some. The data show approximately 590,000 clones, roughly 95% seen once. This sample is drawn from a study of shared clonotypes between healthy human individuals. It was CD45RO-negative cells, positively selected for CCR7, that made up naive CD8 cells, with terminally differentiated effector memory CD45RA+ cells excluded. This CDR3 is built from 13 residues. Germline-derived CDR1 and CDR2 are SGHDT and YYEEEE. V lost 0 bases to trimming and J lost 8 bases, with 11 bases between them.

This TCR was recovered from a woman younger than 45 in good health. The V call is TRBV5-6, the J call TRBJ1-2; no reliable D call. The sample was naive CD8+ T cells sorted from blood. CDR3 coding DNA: TGTGCCAGCAGCTTGGACAGTTCTTCAGGCTACACCTTC. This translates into CASSLDSSSGYTF. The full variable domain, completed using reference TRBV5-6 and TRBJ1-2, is DAGVTQSPTHLIKTRGQQVTLRCSPKSGHDTVSWYQQALGQGPQFIFQYYEEEERQRGNFPDRFSGHQFPNYSSELNVNALLLGDSALYLCASSLDSSSGYTFGSGTRLTVV.